This T cell receptor (beta chain) was sequenced during a study of OX40 agonist ivuxolimab in advanced cancers. Study-wide background: Ivuxolimab is a fully human IgG2 antibody that activates OX40 (CD134). Prior checkpoint blockade (anti-PD-1, anti-PD-L1 or anti-CTLA-4) was permitted; over 30% had it.

Trimming took 7 bases from V and 2 from J; bases not matched to a gene: 6. Per the germline V gene, CDR1 is MNHNY and CDR2 is SVGAGI (reference sequence). The CDR3 extends over 14 amino acids. The data were produced by immunoSEQ multiplex PCR, yet TCRdb's version contains in-frame clones alone and is incomplete. The sample consists of about 72,000 clones, about nine tenths of them appearing once. Source: CD4+ or CD8+ T cells sorted from blood, taken in a trial of the OX40 agonist ivuxolimab. This clonotype originated in an adult with an advanced solid tumor such as melanoma, head and neck, liver or kidney cancer. The rearrangement links TRBV6-6 to TRBJ1-2, with TRBD1 matching over 8 bases. For the CDR3, the DNA is TGTGCCAGCACGCCGGACAGGGCAAACTATGGCTACACCTTC. Translated, it gives CASTPDRANYGYTF.